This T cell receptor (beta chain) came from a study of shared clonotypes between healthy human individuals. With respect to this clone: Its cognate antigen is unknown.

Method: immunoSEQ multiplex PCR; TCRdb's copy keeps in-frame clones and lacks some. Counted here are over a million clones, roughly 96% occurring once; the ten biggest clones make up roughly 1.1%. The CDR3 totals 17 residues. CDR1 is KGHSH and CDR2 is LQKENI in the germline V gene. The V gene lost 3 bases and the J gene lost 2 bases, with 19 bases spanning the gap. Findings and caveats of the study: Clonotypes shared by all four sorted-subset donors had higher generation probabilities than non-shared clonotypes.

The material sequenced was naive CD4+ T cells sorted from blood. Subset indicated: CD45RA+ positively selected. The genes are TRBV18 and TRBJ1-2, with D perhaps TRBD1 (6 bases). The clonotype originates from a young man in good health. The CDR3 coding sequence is TGTGCCAGCTCACCGACTGCGGGGGAGGGGGAAAACTATGGCTACACCTTC. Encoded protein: CASSPTAGEGENYGYTF.